Listed below are T cell receptor beta chains from one sample, sequenced in a study of blood T cell repertoires in COVID-19. Profiling relied on immunoSEQ multiplex PCR, and the TCRdb table lists in-frame clones only, not all of them. The top ten hold approximately 3% of the sample, which has about 140,000 clones, almost 85% seen once. Input material: PBMCs or T cells enriched from blood (not recorded which). The source of these receptors is a woman between 45 and 60 years old with acute COVID-19. Both conserved end residues are part of each CDR3. The D gene is left open where the match is weak. Expanded clones get a size class; other rows say once, few or many, or leave the size out.

-,TRBV2,TRBJ2-1,TRBD2,CASRGLAGVNEQFF,TGTGCCAGCAGGGGACTAGCGGGAGTAAATGAGCAGTTCTTC
-,TRBV4-2,TRBJ1-2,-,CASSQDRGSVNYGYTF,TGTGCCAGCAGCCAAGACCGGGGAAGTGTTAACTATGGCTACACCTTC
-,TRBV13,TRBJ2-6,-,CASRRLGANVLTF,TGTGCCAGCCGGAGGCTCGGGGCCAACGTCCTGACTTTC
-,TRBV10-3,TRBJ1-4,TRBD1,CATGTGLEEKLFF,TGTGCCACCGGGACAGGGTTAGAAGAAAAACTGTTTTTT
-,TRBV28,TRBJ1-5,-,CASSMGAGSNQPQHF,TGTGCCAGCAGCATGGGGGCAGGGAGCAATCAGCCCCAGCATTTT
-,TRBV6-5,TRBJ2-6,-,CASSYDSSGANVLTF,TGTGCCAGCAGTTACGACAGCTCTGGGGCCAACGTCCTGACTTTC
-,TRBV11-2,TRBJ2-7,-,CASSRAYEQYF,TGTGCCAGCAGCCGAGCCTACGAGCAGTACTTC
once,TRBV19,TRBJ2-3,-,CASSRWEMQYF,TGTGCCAGTAGTAGGTGGGAGATGCAGTATTTT
few,TRBV12-3/TRBV12-4,TRBJ1-1,-,CASSFSTEAFF,TGTGCCAGCAGTTTTTCTACTGAAGCTTTCTTT
-,TRBV6-5,TRBJ1-2,-,CASSYSAEAYYGYTF,TGTGCCAGCAGTTACTCGGCGGAGGCTTACTATGGCTACACCTTC
-,TRBV28,TRBJ1-1,TRBD1,CASSSRTGSVETEAFF,TGTGCCAGCAGTTCCCGGACAGGGAGTGTTGAGACTGAAGCTTTCTTT
-,TRBV2,TRBJ1-3,TRBD1,CASRRRDRETDTIYF,TGTGCCAGTCGTCGCCGGGACAGGGAAACAGACACCATATATTTT
-,TRBV9,TRBJ1-2,TRBD1,CASSVEWDSYAYGYTF,TGTGCCAGCAGCGTAGAGTGGGACAGTTACGCCTATGGCTACACCTTC
-,TRBV2,TRBJ2-5,-,CAAKGTEGDGTQYF,TGTGCGGCGAAGGGGACCGAGGGGGATGGGACCCAGTACTTC
-,TRBV2,TRBJ2-1,-,CASSVRERYNEQFF,TGTGCCAGCAGTGTTCGGGAGCGCTACAATGAGCAGTTCTTC
-,TRBV7-8,TRBJ2-5,TRBD2,CASSVGLAGVGETQYF,TGTGCCAGCAGCGTTGGACTAGCGGGAGTCGGGGAGACCCAGTACTTC
-,TRBV27,TRBJ2-1,TRBD2,CASSLWASGGNEQFF,TGTGCCAGCAGTTTATGGGCTAGCGGGGGGAATGAGCAGTTCTTC
once,TRBV15,TRBJ2-1,TRBD2,CATSRWTSGYNEQFF,TGTGCCACCAGCAGATGGACTAGCGGATACAATGAGCAGTTCTTC
-,TRBV6-5,TRBJ1-3,-,CATHFGGNGNTIYF,TGTGCCACCCATTTCGGAGGGAATGGAAACACCATATATTTT
-,TRBV29-1,TRBJ1-5,TRBD1,CSVGTGGADNQPQHF,TGCAGCGTCGGGACAGGGGGGGCGGACAATCAGCCCCAGCATTTT
-,TRBV9,TRBJ2-3,TRBD2,CASSPTSGITDTQYF,TGTGCCAGCAGCCCAACTAGCGGGATAACAGATACGCAGTATTTT
-,TRBV7-3,TRBJ2-1,TRBD2,CASSLFPPGTSGSNEQFF,TGTGCCAGCAGCTTATTCCCCCCCGGGACTAGCGGGAGCAATGAGCAGTTCTTC
-,TRBV11-1,TRBJ2-3,TRBD2,CASTLGLAGGPDTQYF,TGTGCCAGCACTTTGGGGCTGGCGGGAGGACCAGATACGCAGTATTTT
-,TRBV4-1,TRBJ2-7,-,CASSLENSLYEQYF,TGCGCCAGCAGCCTAGAGAATAGCTTGTACGAGCAGTACTTC
once,TRBV7-9,TRBJ1-3,TRBD1,CASSLVQGLVAGNTIYF,TGTGCCAGCAGCTTAGTACAGGGGTTAGTAGCTGGAAACACCATATATTTT
-,TRBV11-3,TRBJ2-7,-,CASGTNQGNSYEQYF,TGTGCCAGCGGAACGAACCAGGGGAACTCCTACGAGCAGTACTTC
-,TRBV4-3,TRBJ2-1,TRBD1,CASSPGQGWNEQFF,TGCGCCAGCAGCCCGGGACAGGGGTGGAATGAGCAGTTCTTC
-,TRBV11-3,TRBJ2-2,TRBD2,CASSSGLVTGELFF,TGTGCCAGCAGCTCCGGACTAGTCACCGGGGAGCTGTTTTTT
few,TRBV10-3,TRBJ2-7,TRBD1,CAISRDRSSYEQYF,TGTGCCATCAGTAGGGACAGGAGCTCCTACGAGCAGTACTTC
once,TRBV7-9,TRBJ1-4,-,CASSLSGNEKLFF,TGTGCCAGCAGCTTATCGGGGAATGAAAAACTGTTTTTT
once,TRBV12-5,TRBJ2-1,TRBD1,CASAYQGAVGQFF,TGTGCTAGTGCCTACCAGGGGGCGGTAGGGCAGTTCTTC
-,TRBV5-1,TRBJ1-1,TRBD1,CASSYGDRIIEAFF,TGCGCCAGCAGCTATGGGGACAGGATAATTGAAGCTTTCTTT